The rows below give T cell receptor beta chains drawn from one sample of a study of T cell changes during pregnancy in multiple sclerosis. The table came from immunoSEQ multiplex PCR; TCRdb's copy has only in-frame clones and leaves some out. Among tens of thousands of clones listed, around 94% were seen once. Sequenced here: peripheral blood, sampled in the third trimester of pregnancy. These receptors were taken from a female donor with multiple sclerosis, enrolled in a pregnancy study. The CDR3 runs from the conserved cysteine through the conserved F or W. D genes are given only for firm matches. Size values are once, few and many counts, or a class for expanded clones, and some rows have none.

TGTGCCGGGGGGTCGGGGAGTCAGCCCCAGCATTTT	CAGGSGSQPQHF	TRBV19	TRBJ1-5	.	.
TGCGCCAGCAGAGAGGGGGCGAACACTGAAGCTTTCTTT	CASREGANTEAFF	TRBV10-2	TRBJ1-1	TRBD1	.
.	CASSSSTGRASPQHF	TRBV28	TRBJ1-5	.	once
TGTGCCACCGGAGGGGGCGAGACTGAAGCTTTCTTT	CATGGGETEAFF	TRBV19	TRBJ1-1	TRBD1	.
TGCGCCAGCAGCAAACGGACAGGGGGCACTGAAGCTTTCTTT	CASSKRTGGTEAFF	TRBV5-1	TRBJ1-1	TRBD1	.
TGTGCCAGCAGCATCAGGGTTGGGGGCACAGATACGCAGTATTTT	CASSIRVGGTDTQYF	TRBV7-9	TRBJ2-3	.	.
TGTGCCAGTAGTGTCGGGACAGGGGGCACAGATACGCAGTATTTT	CASSVGTGGTDTQYF	TRBV19	TRBJ2-3	TRBD1	.
TGTGCCAGCACAGGACAGGGCTTCACAGATACGCAGTATTTT	CASTGQGFTDTQYF	TRBV6-1	TRBJ2-3	TRBD1	.
TGTGCTAGTGGTCCGGCGGCCGGGTCCCGCACAGATACGCAGTATTTT	CASGPAAGSRTDTQYF	TRBV12-5	TRBJ2-3	.	.
TGTGCCAGCAGTCCGGGACTAGCGGCCTACAATGAGCAGTTCTTC	CASSPGLAAYNEQFF	TRBV2	TRBJ2-1	TRBD2	.
TGCGCCAGCAGCTTGAGTAGGGGGCTGATAGATACGCAGTATTTT	CASSLSRGLIDTQYF	TRBV5-1	TRBJ2-3	TRBD1	.
TGTGCCAGCAGCTTCGACACCATATATTTT	CASSFDTIYF	TRBV7-2	TRBJ1-3	.	few
TGTGCCAGCAGTTTTTATACCTACAATGAGCAGTTCTTC	CASSFYTYNEQFF	TRBV28	TRBJ2-1	.	.
TGTGCCAGCCAGGGGACCTATAGCAATCAGCCCCAGCATTTT	CASQGTYSNQPQHF	TRBV28	TRBJ1-5	.	.
TGTGCCAGCAGCTTAGATCTCCCAAACACCGCGAACACCGGGGAGCTGTTTTTT	CASSLDLPNTANTGELFF	TRBV7-8	TRBJ2-2	.	.
TGTGCCAGCTCACCACCGGACAGAAAATACTACGAGCAGTACTTC	CASSPPDRKYYEQYF	TRBV18	TRBJ2-7	.	.
TGTGCCAGCAGTTCCTGGACAGGGATTAATCAGCCCCAGCATTTT	CASSSWTGINQPQHF	TRBV28	TRBJ1-5	TRBD1	.
TGTGCCTGGACGGCGACTAGTCTCCTAGGGAATGAGCAGTTCTTC	CAWTATSLLGNEQFF	TRBV30	TRBJ2-1	.	.
TGCGCCAGCAGCTCCCCAACAGGGGGAGGAGGCTACACCTTC	CASSSPTGGGGYTF	TRBV5-1	TRBJ1-2	TRBD1	.
TGCAGCGTTGACTTGGGGGGTATGCAAAACATTCAGTACTTC	CSVDLGGMQNIQYF	TRBV29-1	TRBJ2-4	.	few
TGTGCCAGCACCCAAGCGGGAGGGCCCGGGGAGCTGTTTTTT	CASTQAGGPGELFF	TRBV6-5	TRBJ2-2	TRBD2	.
TGTGCCAGGGGGGGGGAGTGGGCTAGCAATCAGCCCCAGCATTTT	CARGGEWASNQPQHF	TRBV27	TRBJ1-5	.	.
TGTGCCAGCAGCTCATATACTAGTGGCGAGTCCTACGAGCAGTACTTC	CASSSYTSGESYEQYF	TRBV7-2	TRBJ2-7	.	.
TGCGCCAGCAGCTTGGCTTCATTTGAGGGTGAAGCTTTCTTT	CASSLASFEGEAFF	TRBV5-1	TRBJ1-1	.	.
TGTGCCAGCAGCGCCTTGACTAGAGATGAGCAGTTCTTC	CASSALTRDEQFF	TRBV7-3	TRBJ2-1	.	.
TGTGCCAGCAGCGTGACAGGGTCCGGGGAGCTGTTTTTT	CASSVTGSGELFF	TRBV9	TRBJ2-2	TRBD1	.
TGTGCCAGCAGCCCAGGAGCAACCGGGACAGGCGGATTCGGTGAAGCTTTCTTT	CASSPGATGTGGFGEAFF	TRBV11-2	TRBJ1-1	TRBD1	.
TGCGCCAGCAGCCCGCGGACAGGGGGAGTGGAGCAGTACTTC	CASSPRTGGVEQYF	TRBV5-1	TRBJ2-7	TRBD1	.
TGTGCCAGCACCAGGACACCGGGGGACTATGGCTACACCTTC	CASTRTPGDYGYTF	TRBV2	TRBJ1-2	.	few
TGTGCCAGCAGCCCGGCGGGGGGCGGGGTGACCGGGGAGCTGTTTTTT	CASSPAGGGVTGELFF	TRBV5-4	TRBJ2-2	TRBD2	.
TGTGCCAGCAGCCAACCGGGACTAACCGCCTACAATGAGCAGTTCTTC	CASSQPGLTAYNEQFF	TRBV14	TRBJ2-1	TRBD2	.
TGTGCCAGCAATGACAGGGATAGCAATCAGCCCCAGCATTTT	CASNDRDSNQPQHF	TRBV2	TRBJ1-5	TRBD1	.
TGTGCCAGCAGCTCCCTAACACAGGGTCCGAGCACCGGGGAGCTGTTTTTT	CASSSLTQGPSTGELFF	TRBV7-9	TRBJ2-2	.	.
TGTGCCAGCAGCGTAGGTGGGCTTGGGGGCTACACCTTC	CASSVGGLGGYTF	TRBV9	TRBJ1-2	.	.
TGTGCCAGCAGCTTAGCGGGGGTTACTGAAGCTTTCTTT	CASSLAGVTEAFF	TRBV11-2	TRBJ1-1	.	.
TGTGCCAGCAGTTTAATAGCGGGCCGAAGCTCCTACGAGCAGTACTTC	CASSLIAGRSSYEQYF	TRBV27	TRBJ2-7	TRBD2	.
TGTGCCAGCAGCGTGCCAAGCGGGAGGGCCAGTTACAATGAGCAGTTCTTC	CASSVPSGRASYNEQFF	TRBV9	TRBJ2-1	TRBD2	once
TGTGCCAGCAGCGCAGGGGGACAGTCGTTCGGAAATGAGCAGTTCTTC	CASSAGGQSFGNEQFF	TRBV5-4	TRBJ2-1	TRBD1	.
TGTGCCAGCAGTCGACAGGGGCAGGGATTAAACACTGAAGCTTTCTTT	CASSRQGQGLNTEAFF	TRBV2	TRBJ1-1	TRBD1	.
TGTGCCAGCAGTGAAGAGTCAGGGGCTTCATCCCAAGAGACCCAGTACTTC	CASSEESGASSQETQYF	TRBV6-1	TRBJ2-5	.	.
TGTGCCAGTAGCCCCTGGGGACAGCGACCACAAGAGACCCAGTACTTC	CASSPWGQRPQETQYF	TRBV19	TRBJ2-5	TRBD1	.
TGTGCCAGCAGTCGGACAGTGTTACCGAACACTGAAGCTTTCTTT	CASSRTVLPNTEAFF	TRBV28	TRBJ1-1	.	.
TGTGCCAGCAGTTCCAGAGAGCGATCTTACTCTGGGGCCAACGTCCTGACTTTC	CASSSRERSYSGANVLTF	TRBV27	TRBJ2-6	.	.